The T cell receptor (beta chain) under discussion was sequenced for a study of cytomegalovirus exposure and HLA in healthy donors. Researchers ran the PCR with 60 Vbeta and 13 Jbeta primers. TCRdb's table, derived via immunoSEQ multiplex PCR, lists solely in-frame clones and lacks some. The data hold 85,000 to 130,000 clones, with roughly 83% observed a single time. Germline loops: CDR1 MNHNY, CDR2 SVGAGI (reference sequence). The CDR3 runs to 15 residues. Germline trimming cut 6 bases from V and 7 bases from J; bases unmatched to any gene: 10. The TCR sequence derives from a female donor in good health and CMV-seropositive. V and J are TRBV6-6 and TRBJ2-1; TRBD1 matches at 9 bases. The material sequenced was PBMCs. DNA of the CDR3: TGTGCCAGCAGGTGGGACAGGGCGTTGAGTAATGAGCAGTTCTTC. It codes for CASRWDRALSNEQFF.